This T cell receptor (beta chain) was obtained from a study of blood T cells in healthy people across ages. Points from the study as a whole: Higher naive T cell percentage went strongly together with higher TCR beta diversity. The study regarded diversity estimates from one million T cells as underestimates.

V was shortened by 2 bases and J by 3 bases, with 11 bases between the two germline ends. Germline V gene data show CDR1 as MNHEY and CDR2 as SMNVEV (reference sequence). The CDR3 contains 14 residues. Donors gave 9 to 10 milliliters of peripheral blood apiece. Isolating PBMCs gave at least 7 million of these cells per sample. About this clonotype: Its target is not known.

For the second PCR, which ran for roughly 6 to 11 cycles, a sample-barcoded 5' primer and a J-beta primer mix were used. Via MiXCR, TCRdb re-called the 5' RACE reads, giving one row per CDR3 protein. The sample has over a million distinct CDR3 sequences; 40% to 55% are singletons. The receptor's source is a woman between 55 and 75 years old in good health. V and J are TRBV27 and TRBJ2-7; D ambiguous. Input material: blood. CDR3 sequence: CASSLERDNYEQYF. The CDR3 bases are TGTGCCAGCAGTTTAGAAAGGGATAACTACGAGCAGTACTTC.